This T cell receptor (beta chain) was identified in a study of blood T cells in healthy people across ages. There are a few counts of this clonotype. Germline CDR1 and CDR2: SGHAT and FQNNGV. V lost 3 bases and J lost 1, with 10 bases in between. This CDR3 has 14 amino acids. Using a J-beta primer mix together with a sample-barcoded 5' primer, a second PCR was run for roughly 6 to 11 cycles. TCRdb reprocessed the 5' RACE reads via MiXCR and lists one record per CDR3 protein. The data show around 1,600,000 distinct CDR3 sequences, about 42% seen once. Sequencing was done on a sample of blood. The chain uses TRBV11-2 and TRBJ2-7, with TRBD1 as a possible D gene (5 bases). This receptor was taken from a woman aged 18-30 years in good health. The CDR3 DNA reads TGTGCCAGCAGCTTCATGGACATTTCCTACGAGCAGTACTTC. Its protein is CASSFMDISYEQYF.